This TCR beta chain appears in the sequencing data of a study of T-cell reconstitution after alpha-beta-depleted transplantation in children. This clonotype was recorded a few times. V lost 2 bases, J lost 2 bases, and 6 bases stayed unmatched. CDR3 size: 15 residues. Per the germline V gene, CDR1 is DFQATT and CDR2 is SNEGSKA (reference sequence). During its preparation, the TCRbeta library received unique molecular identifiers. Each CDR3 protein gets one entry after TCRdb re-called the PCR reads with MiXCR. The top ten clones hold less than 5% of a sample with over 550,000 distinct CDR3 sequences, 10% to 13% of them seen once.

The input for sequencing was PBMCs from the stem cell graft donor, taken from the stem cell graft. This TCR came from a human donor who donated a stem cell graft to a child with acute myeloid leukemia. V gene TRBV20-1 combines with J gene TRBJ2-5, with 9 nucleotides matching TRBD2. The CDR3 spells CSARSGTSRQETQYF. DNA of the CDR3: TGCAGTGCTAGATCCGGGACTAGCAGACAAGAGACCCAGTACTTC.